What follows describes a single T cell receptor beta chain. What this receptor recognizes is not known. Qualities for individual bases were not recorded, and no much larger clone is one base off. Libraries were built with multiplex PCR. Sequencer: Illumina HiSeq 4000. To build TCR beta libraries, CDR3 regions were amplified by Arm-PCR using iRepertoire HTBI primers. Before sequencing, the PCR products went through gel purification. Regarding the original processing steps: Gene usage analysis of CDR3 amino acid clonotypes relied on the 62 TRBV and 14 TRBJ segments identified across samples. Filtered high-quality paired reads were merged into contigs using COPE and FqMerger. BLAST was used to align contigs to IMGT TRBV, TRBD and TRBJ reference genes, with CDR3 defined following IMGT. Any clonotype with a frequency above 0.1% was classified as a highly expanded clone. Shannon entropy was used to measure repertoire diversity, and the Gini coefficient was used to measure V-J evenness. A clonotype found in more than one individual was treated as public. TCRdb applied fastp at Q25 and MiXCR to the public reads, then kept only in-frame beta chains. Under each unique CDR3 protein, matching rows form one entry showing the most common genes and DNA. It is TCRdb's table, rather than the study itself, that gives the V and J calls and clone size. The sample table lists a few hundred thousand distinct CDR3 sequences, around 15% of them with a count of one. Approximately 30% of the sample comes from the top ten.

This sample is drawn from a study of regulatory T cells in long-lasting Graves disease (dated by TCRdb to the early 2020s). Regarding the complete study: Patients with newly diagnosed Graves' disease had been on antithyroid drugs for under 3 months. Persistent Graves' disease patients were compared with newly diagnosed Graves' disease patients by peripheral blood TCR sequencing and RNA sequencing. The study took place in China and was registered as a clinical trial. TCR sequencing covered some 13 persistent and approximately 20 newly diagnosed Graves' disease patients, about 35 samples in total.

The sample's time point label, in plain terms: newly diagnosed GD, antithyroid drugs for less than 3 months. For both TCR sequencing and RNA sequencing, RNA was extracted from PBMCs using TRIzol. The diagnosis of Graves' disease was made according to American Thyroid Association guidelines. Patients for the study were recruited at an endocrinology department in Xi'an, China. From each patient, 8 to 10 milliliters of peripheral blood was collected into an EDTA anticoagulant tube. Ficoll Paque Plus density gradient separation was used to isolate PBMCs, and no further T cell sorting was performed. An Agilent 2100 Bioanalyzer and agarose gel were used to assess RNA quality, and a NanoDrop 2000 was used to measure RNA concentration. The paper's findings and limits, for the study overall: Sequencing and analysis were restricted to the TCR beta chain. Persistent patients shared more public clonotypes among themselves (around 2,500) than newly diagnosed patients did (more than 850). As a limitation, the authors acknowledged that the small sample size may reduce accuracy. Only peripheral blood was studied, because thyroid tissue, the primary lesion, was inaccessible. Compared with newly diagnosed patients, patients with persistent Graves' disease had lower TCR Shannon entropy and fewer highly expanded clones, which suggests clonal expansion.

These records were also assigned to another study, of T cells in Graves' hyperthyroidism and ophthalmopathy. In that second paper, the authors write: Stable Graves' hyperthyroidism was defined as the absence of progression to ophthalmopathy over 18 months of follow-up. Hyperthyroidism patients were newly diagnosed, with disease duration under 2 months, and aged 18 to 65 years. Patients with uncontrolled infections, other autoimmune diseases, pregnancy or lactation were excluded. Diagnoses relied on clinical symptoms, serum thyroxine and TRAb, thyroid ultrasound and orbital computed tomography. For the first round of RT-PCR on the TCR CDR3, the HTBI primer set was used together with the Qiagen OneStep RT-PCR kit. Most expanded thyroid clonotypes (frequency above 0.001) were also found in blood, which suggests that blood repertoires may mirror thyroid immune responses. A model built on a 13 V-J signature distinguished ophthalmopathy from stable hyperthyroidism, reaching over 85% sensitivity and about 81% specificity in cross-validation and 80%/75% in testing. In validation, the model predicted progression to ophthalmopathy with around 71% sensitivity and approximately 78% specificity, a median of around 6.6 months before onset. To identify TCR V-J signatures that set the groups apart, the researchers used a discovery cohort of approximately 98 patients, made up of 43 with Graves' ophthalmopathy and about 59 with stable Graves' hyperthyroidism. Prospective prediction of ophthalmopathy was tested in an independent validation cohort consisting of some 19 hyperthyroidism patients and 15 or so patients who later progressed to ophthalmopathy. The 95 to 100 discovery patients were divided at random into training and test sets in a 7:3 ratio. In more than 5 Graves' hyperthyroidism patients, the study also compared T-cell repertoires from thyroid tissue with T-cell repertoires from blood. After blood sampling, hyperthyroidism patients were treated with methimazole at a starting dose of 30 mg daily, and ophthalmopathy patients were treated with high-dose intravenous methylprednisolone. Libraries were constructed in a second round of multiplex PCR, after which size selection and purification were performed. Libraries were sequenced paired-end with 100 bp reads on an Illumina HiSeq2000. SOAPnuke was used to process the raw data, removing reads that contained adapters or uncalled bases, had a mean Phred below 15, or lacked an exact match to the constant primer or identifier. COPE v1.2.5 was used to merge the high-quality paired reads, and each unique nucleotide sequence was defined as a clonotype. MiTCR v1.1 was used to align clonotypes to the IMGT TRBV, TRBD and TRBJ reference segments. The analysis included only V-J combinations with a frequency above 0.0001, which together covered 99.2% of the repertoires. The TCS score was defined as F50 (clonal expansion) divided by E x V (chaos), with BLOSUM62-based TCRdist calculated between CDR3 peptides within each V-J. Welch's t-statistics and random forest reduced some 510 V-J features to 13, which were used in a naive Bayes classifier (R e1071). Sample size was not statistically predetermined, and blinding of investigators to group allocation was not performed. TCR Vbeta CDR3 sequencing of 140 or so peripheral blood samples (roughly 43 ophthalmopathy, under 80 hyperthyroidism and roughly 17 progressor patients) is reported in the paper.

This TCR came from a man aged 35-49 years with Graves disease. Donor details come from another sample of the same person, matched by shared clones. Sequenced here: peripheral blood mononuclear cells (PBMCs), sampled at new diagnosis, from a patient treated with antithyroid drugs.

The encoded CDR3 is CATSDRSGGPSYNEQFF. The DNA sequence is as follows: TGTGCCACCAGTGATAGGTCAGGGGGCCCTTCCTACAATGAGCAGTTCTTC. The chain is encoded by TRBV24-1 joined to TRBJ2-1, with 8 middle bases fitting TRBD1. Unmatched junction bases come to 7, with V trimmed by 3 bases and J by 1 base. CDR1 and CDR2 (KGHDR, SFDVKD) derive from the germline V gene. The CDR3, cysteine through phenylalanine, is 17 amino acids long. Only CDR3 DNA remains: 51 bases, in frame from the first base.